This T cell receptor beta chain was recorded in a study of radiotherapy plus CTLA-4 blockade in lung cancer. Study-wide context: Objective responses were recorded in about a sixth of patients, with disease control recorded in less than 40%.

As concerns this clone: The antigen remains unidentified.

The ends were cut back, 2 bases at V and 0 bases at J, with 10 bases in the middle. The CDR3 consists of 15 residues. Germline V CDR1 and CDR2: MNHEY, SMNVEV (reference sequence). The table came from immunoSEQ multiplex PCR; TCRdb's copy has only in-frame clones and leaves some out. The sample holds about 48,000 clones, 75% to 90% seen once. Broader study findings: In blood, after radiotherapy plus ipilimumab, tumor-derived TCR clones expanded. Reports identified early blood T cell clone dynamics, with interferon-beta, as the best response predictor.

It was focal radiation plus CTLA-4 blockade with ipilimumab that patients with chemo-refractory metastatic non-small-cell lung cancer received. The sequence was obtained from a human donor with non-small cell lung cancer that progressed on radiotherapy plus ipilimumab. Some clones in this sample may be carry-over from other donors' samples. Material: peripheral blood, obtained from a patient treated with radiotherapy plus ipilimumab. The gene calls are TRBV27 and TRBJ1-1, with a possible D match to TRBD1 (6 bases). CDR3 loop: CASSLSRDMNTEAFF. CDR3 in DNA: TGTGCCAGCAGTTTAAGTCGGGACATGAACACTGAAGCTTTCTTT.